Described below is a single T cell receptor beta chain sequence and its context. From germline, CDR1 is MGHRA and CDR2 YSYEKL. This CDR3 region has 15 residues. After removal of 0 bases from V and 7 bases from J, the junction contained 4 bases not matched to a gene. As handled by the study authors: Estimated nucleated cell counts came from reference gene primer amplification. Assay: immunoSEQ multiplex PCR; the TCRdb copy retains only in-frame clones and omits some. For V, J and clone size, that table is used; D and trimming come from the DNA. The table has 200,000 or so clones, over 75% seen once. This specimen belongs to a study of blood T cell repertoires in COVID-19. Background on the study: COVID-19 samples from acute and convalescent phases originated in the United States, Italy and Spain. T cells, B-cell-depleted T cells, or PBMCs provided the cDNA or gDNA that served as material.

The chain links TRBV4-1 to TRBJ1-4; 8 bases align to TRBD1. This TCR derives from a man in his forties or fifties with active or convalescent COVID-19. The sample taken for sequencing was peripheral blood. As DNA, the CDR3 is TGCGCCAGCAGCCAAGACAGGGGGCGGGGTGAAAAACTGTTTTTT. Its translation: CASSQDRGRGEKLFF.